What follows are 22 T cell receptor beta chains derived from one specimen sequenced in a study of blood T cell repertoires in COVID-19. Libraries were prepared by immunoSEQ multiplex PCR; TCRdb keeps only in-frame clonotypes and omits some of them. Among a few hundred thousand clones listed, approximately 85% were seen once. Sequences were obtained from PBMCs or T cells enriched from blood (not recorded which). These receptors were obtained from a woman aged 25 to 39 who had recovered from COVID-19.

This chain uses TRBV7-2 with TRBJ1-4; D unresolved. CDR1 SGHTA and CDR2 FQGNSA come from the germline V gene. The CDR3 consists of 14 residues. Trimming took 5 bases from V and 6 from J, leaving 13 bases between them. The CDR3 DNA reads TGTGCCAGCAGCCCACCCGCCGGGGATGAAAAACTGTTTTTT. Translated: CASSPPAGDEKLFF. Full variable domain (remainder filled in from reference TRBV7-2 and TRBJ1-4): GAGVSQSPSNKVTEKGKDVELRCDPISGHTALYWYRQSLGQGLEFLIYFQGNSAPDKSGLPSDRFSAERTGGSVSTLTIQRTQQEDSAVYLCASSPPAGDEKLFFGSGTQLSVL.

In this sample, this clone turned up a few times. The chain links TRBV3-1 (or the pseudogene TRBV3-2) to TRBJ1-2; D not resolved. Germline V gene data show CDR1 as LGHDT and CDR2 as YNNKEL (reference sequence). Trimming stripped 1 base from V and 5 bases from J, with 8 bases between. The CDR3 totals 13 residues. This chain's CDR3 is CASSQGGIYGYTF. CDR3 DNA: TGTGCCAGCAGCCAAGGAGGTATATATGGCTACACCTTC.

This rearrangement joins TRBV7-9 to TRBJ2-3; 7 nucleotides match TRBD2. Germline values: CDR1 SEHNR, CDR2 FQNEAQ (reference sequence). The CDR3 extends over 18 amino acids. Trimming took 4 bases from V and 4 from J; bases not matched to a gene: 17. The CDR3: CASSSQRLAPNKADTQYF. CDR3 DNA: TGTGCCAGCAGCTCGCAACGACTAGCTCCCAACAAAGCAGATACGCAGTATTTT.

The rearrangement uses TRBV7-9 and TRBJ2-7; perhaps TRBD1 as D (5 bases). The CDR3 runs 13 residues. Trimming removed 3 bases from V and 0 bases from J, with 6 bases in between. CDR1 SEHNR and CDR2 FQNEAQ come from the germline V gene (reference sequence). CDR3 in DNA: TGTGCCAGCAGCTTCAGGGCCTCCTACGAGCAGTACTTC. Its protein product is CASSFRASYEQYF.

The chain recombines TRBV4-2 with TRBJ1-2; maybe TRBD1 (6 bases). In germline, CDR1 is LGHNA, CDR2 YNFKEQ. The length of the CDR3 is 17 residues. V gave up 5 bases and J gave up 4 bases, with 23 bases separating them. This chain's CDR3 is CASSSLKAGDMGYGYTF. CDR3 coding DNA: TGTGCCAGCAGCAGCCTTAAGGCGGGGGACATGGGCTATGGCTACACCTTC.

The chain couples TRBV5-6 to TRBJ1-6; D call uncertain. Germline loops: CDR1 SGHDT, CDR2 YYEEEE. V dropped 3 bases and J dropped 0 bases, with 16 bases sitting between them. The CDR3 length is 18 residues. CDR3 sequence: CASSYGSPLFSYNSPLHF. The DNA of the CDR3 is TGTGCCAGCAGCTACGGGTCACCTCTCTTCTCCTATAATTCACCCCTCCACTTT.

The chain carries TRBV12-5 and TRBJ2-3; D unclear. The V end lost 8 bases, the J end lost 0 bases, and 18 bases lay between the germline ends. The CDR3 is 16 residues long. Germline assignment: CDR1 LGHNT and CDR2 FRNRAP. CDR3 coding DNA: TGTGCTAGTCTCATTTGCCCCCTTCAGAGCACAGATACGCAGTATTTT. Translated: CASLICPLQSTDTQYF.

The rearrangement joins TRBV7-9 to TRBJ2-2; TRBD2 aligns across 11 bases. V gave up 5 bases and J gave up 2 bases; unmatched junction bases: 4. This CDR3 has 16 amino acids. The germline gives CDR1 SEHNR, CDR2 FQNEAQ (reference sequence). CDR3: CASSMGLAVNTGELFF. The CDR3 DNA follows: TGTGCCAGCAGCATGGGACTAGCGGTAAACACCGGGGAGCTGTTTTTT.

This chain joins TRBV7-2 and TRBJ1-1; unclear D gene. The CDR3 is 12 amino acids. Germline assignment: CDR1 SGHTA and CDR2 FQGNSA. The germline V and J ends were trimmed by 5 bases and 5 bases, with 9 bases remaining between them. CDR3 protein: CASSLRWTEAFF. As DNA, the CDR3 is TGTGCCAGCAGCCTCCGGTGGACTGAAGCTTTCTTT.

The V call is TRBV9, the J call TRBJ2-7; D ambiguous. V lost 4 bases and J lost 0, with 14 bases in between. The germline gives CDR1 SGDLS, CDR2 YYNGEE. There are 15 residues in the CDR3. CDR3 amino acids: CASSPPDTNSYEQYF. CDR3 nucleotides: TGTGCCAGCAGCCCCCCAGACACAAACTCCTACGAGCAGTACTTC.

This clone was detected only once. This chain connects TRBV3-1 (or the pseudogene TRBV3-2) to TRBJ2-2, with 9 bases lining up with TRBD2. The junction had 9 bases not matched to a gene; V was cut back by 1 base and J by 6 bases. This CDR3 contains 17 residues. The germline V gene has CDR1 LGHDT and CDR2 YNNKEL (reference sequence). CDR3 protein: CASSQGRTSAIPGELFF. CDR3 sequence (DNA): TGTGCCAGCAGCCAAGGAAGGACTAGCGCGATCCCCGGGGAGCTGTTTTTT.

The CDR3 spells CASSYVLGTGYEQYF. The DNA of the CDR3 is TGTGCCAGCAGTTACGTGTTGGGGACAGGATACGAGCAGTACTTC. The genes are TRBV6-5 and TRBJ2-7, with TRBD1 matching over 8 bases. The V and J ends lost 2 bases and 4 bases, in that order; junction bases with no gene match: 7. CDR1 is MNHEY, CDR2 SVGAGI, per germline. There are 15 residues in the CDR3.

This clone was seen just once. The rearrangement joins TRBV15 to TRBJ2-5; D possibly corresponds to TRBD1 (5 bases). The V gene's germline CDR1 is LNHNV and CDR2 YYDKDF (reference sequence). The CDR3 contains 17 residues. With 0 bases removed from V and 4 bases from J, the gap between germline ends came to 18 bases. The CDR3 sequence: CATSRDPPRSQGETQYF. CDR3 nucleotide sequence: TGTGCCACCAGCAGAGATCCCCCCCGTAGTCAGGGAGAGACCCAGTACTTC.

The table lists this clone with a count of one. The J gene is TRBJ1-2, the V gene TRBV28; unclear D gene. Germline V lookup: CDR1 MDHEN, CDR2 SYDVKM. CDR3 length equals 16 residues. With 7 bases removed from V and 2 bases from J, the gap between germline ends came to 20 bases. CDR3 bases: TGTGCCAGCAACCCGGGTTCTGCCGAGTCGAACTATGGCTACACCTTC. Protein product: CASNPGSAESNYGYTF.

The rearrangement joins TRBV5-1 to TRBJ2-1, with unresolved D. Germline CDR1 SGHRS, CDR2 YFSETQ. V was shortened by 4 bases and J by 6 bases, with 8 bases between the two germline ends. This CDR3 region has 12 residues. In DNA form, the CDR3 reads TGCGCCAGCAGCCCACTACTCAATGAGCAGTTCTTC. Its protein product is CASSPLLNEQFF.

This clone was recorded a few times. The J gene is TRBJ1-2, the V gene TRBV5-6; D ambiguous. The CDR3 is 13 residues long. Trimming stripped 6 bases from V and 7 bases from J, with 16 bases between. CDR1 is SGHDT, CDR2 YYEEEE, per germline. The CDR3 DNA is TGTGCCAGCACCCCTCTGGGAGTCCGTGGCTACACCTTC. It translates to CASTPLGVRGYTF.

The gene calls are TRBV4-1 and TRBJ2-7; D unresolved. The CDR3 totals 14 residues. CDR1 and CDR2 from the germline V gene are MGHRA and YSYEKL. The V end lost 1 base, the J end lost 2 bases, and 9 bases lay between the germline ends. CDR3 region: CASSQVMSTYEQYF. CDR3 nucleotide sequence: TGCGCCAGCAGCCAAGTGATGTCTACCTACGAGCAGTACTTC.

This sequence joins TRBV12-3 or TRBV12-4 and TRBJ1-2; D possibly corresponds to TRBD1 (6 bases). The length of the CDR3 is 13 residues. With 6 bases removed from V and 3 bases from J, the gap between germline ends came to 11 bases. DNA of the CDR3: TGTGCCAGCAGACAGGGAATTGACTATGGCTACACCTTC. It is translated as CASRQGIDYGYTF.

The V gene is TRBV11-2, the J gene TRBJ1-1; possibly TRBD1 for D (6 bases). Germline values: CDR1 SGHAT, CDR2 FQNNGV. Trimming removed 4 bases from V and 0 bases from J, with 18 bases in between. CDR3 length: 17 amino acids. Here the CDR3 DNA reads TGTGCCAGCAGCTCCCCCCAGGGGCGTCTAATGAACACTGAAGCTTTCTTT. It is translated as CASSSPQGRLMNTEAFF.

The gene calls are TRBV14 and TRBJ2-1; D is perhaps TRBD1 (6 bases). The CDR3 runs 14 residues. The V gene's germline CDR1 is SGHDN and CDR2 FVKESK. Trimming stripped 4 bases from V and 7 bases from J, with 14 bases between. CDR3 sequence reads: CASSRYRTENEQFF. Here the CDR3 DNA reads TGTGCCAGCAGCCGGTACAGGACAGAGAATGAGCAGTTCTTC.

Regarding this clone: At one boundary the junction diverges from the germline segment, which might be a read error. This chain connects TRBV2 to TRBJ2-5; D gene ambiguous. This CDR3 comprises 13 residues. Germline V gives CDR1 SNHLY, CDR2 FYNNEI. CDR3 in amino acids: CASSEAFQATQYF. The CDR3 DNA sequence: TGTGCCAGCAGTGAAGCATTCCAAGCGACCCAGTACTTC.

The chain couples TRBV25-1 to TRBJ1-2; D not resolved. This CDR3 comprises 13 residues. The germline V and J ends were trimmed by 3 bases and 9 bases, with 14 bases remaining between them. In germline, CDR1 is MGHDK, CDR2 SYGVNS. CDR3 in amino acids: CASSEGDVGSYTF. DNA for the CDR3: TGTGCCAGCAGTGAGGGCGACGTGGGTAGCTACACCTTC.